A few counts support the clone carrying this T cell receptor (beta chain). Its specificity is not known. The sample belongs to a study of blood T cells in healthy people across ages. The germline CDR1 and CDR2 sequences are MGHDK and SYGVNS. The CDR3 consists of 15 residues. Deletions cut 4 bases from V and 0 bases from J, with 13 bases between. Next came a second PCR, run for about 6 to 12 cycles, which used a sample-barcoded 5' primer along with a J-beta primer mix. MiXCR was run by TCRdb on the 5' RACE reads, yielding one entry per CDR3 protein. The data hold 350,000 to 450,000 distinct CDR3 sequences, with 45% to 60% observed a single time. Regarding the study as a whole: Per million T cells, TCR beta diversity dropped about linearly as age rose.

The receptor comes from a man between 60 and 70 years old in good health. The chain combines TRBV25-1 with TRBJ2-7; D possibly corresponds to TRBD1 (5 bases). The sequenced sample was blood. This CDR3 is CASSVSGPTSYEQYF. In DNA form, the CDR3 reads TGTGCCAGCAGTGTGTCAGGGCCCACCTCCTACGAGCAGTACTTC.